Listed here are 17 T cell receptor beta chains from one sample, sequenced in a study of cytomegalovirus exposure and HLA in healthy donors listed by TCRdb under 2017. The receptor library was made with the immunoSEQ multiplex PCR assay. The multiplex PCR relied on a mix of 60 forward primers for TCR Vbeta segments and 13 reverse primers for TCR Jbeta segments. TCRdb limited this immuneACCESS table to in-frame rearrangements with V and J called. A share of clones is missing; checked studies link under half to unresolved V genes, and the rest is unexplained. For this sample the table gives some 200,000 clones, of which 60% to 85% were detected only once. Jointly, the top ten make up approximately 1.5% of the sample. The sample was PBMCs. The receptors come from a girl aged 10 to 17 in good health and CMV-seropositive.

This rearrangement joins TRBV7-9 to TRBJ1-2; maybe TRBD1 (6 bases). CDR3 size: 16 residues. V lost 1 base and J 0 bases, leaving 12 bases between the germline ends. Germline V gene lookup returns CDR1 SEHNR and CDR2 FQNEAQ (reference sequence). The CDR3 sequence: CASSLGGPAANYGYTF. Here the CDR3 DNA reads TGTGCCAGCAGCTTAGGGGGGCCGGCGGCTAACTATGGCTACACCTTC.

This clone has just a few counts. This rearrangement joins TRBV5-8 to TRBJ2-2; 9 positions agree with TRBD1. V trimming: 1 base; J trimming: 4 bases; junction bases outside the gene matches: 5. Germline V gene lookup returns CDR1 SGHTS and CDR2 YDEGEE. The length of the CDR3 is 16 residues. CDR3: CASSLLRTGATGELFF. The CDR3 nucleotides are TGTGCCAGCAGCTTGCTGAGGACAGGGGCCACCGGGGAGCTGTTTTTT.

This clone was counted a single time. The chain links TRBV27 to TRBJ1-1; 9 bases fit TRBD1. The ends lost 5 bases at V and 5 bases at J; junction bases unmatched: 9. The germline V gene has CDR1 MNHEY and CDR2 SMNVEV (reference sequence). This CDR3 has 15 residues. CDR3: CASSPQLTGGTEAFF. The CDR3 DNA follows: TGTGCCAGCAGTCCCCAGCTGACAGGGGGGACTGAAGCTTTCTTT.

J is TRBJ2-1 and V is TRBV12-5; weak D call: TRBD2 (6 bases). There are 14 residues in the CDR3. From germline, CDR1 is LGHNT and CDR2 FRNRAP. With 6 bases removed from V and 6 bases from J, the gap between germline ends came to 15 bases. As DNA, the CDR3 is TGTGCTAGTGGGGCTGGGGGGTATCGCAATGAGCAGTTCTTC. It encodes CASGAGGYRNEQFF.

The V call is TRBV5-4, the J call TRBJ1-6; 10 positions match TRBD1. Per the germline V gene, CDR1 is SGHNT and CDR2 is YYREEE (reference sequence). The ends lost 4 bases at V and 0 bases at J; junction bases unmatched: 4. This CDR3 is 17 amino acids long. Written as DNA, the CDR3 is TGTGCCAGCAGCCCGGGACAGGGGAGCTCCTATAATTCACCCCTCCACTTT. As protein: CASSPGQGSSYNSPLHF. Full variable domain (outside the CDR3, taken from reference TRBV5-4 and TRBJ1-6): ETGVTQSPTHLIKTRGQQVTLRCSSQSGHNTVSWYQQALGQGPQFIFQYYREEENGRGNFPPRFSGLQFPNYSSELNVNALELDDSALYLCASSPGQGSSYNSPLHFGNGTRLTVT.

This chain uses TRBV10-1 with TRBJ1-3, with D hard to call. The ends were cut back, 6 bases at V and 1 base at J, with 13 bases in the middle. The CDR3 sequence is 15 residues long. Germline-derived CDR1 and CDR2 are WNHNN and SYGVQD (reference sequence). CDR3 region: CASRSRRRSGNTIYF. The DNA of the CDR3 is TGCGCCAGCAGGTCCCGGAGGAGATCTGGAAACACCATATATTTT.

This clone was seen once. V usage is TRBV10-2 and J usage is TRBJ2-5; TRBD2 might be the D (6 bases). The CDR3 loop spans 15 amino acids. Trimming took off 6 bases at V and 5 bases at J, with 19 bases between the two ends. CDR1 is WSHSY, CDR2 SAAADI, per germline. CDR3 loop: CASRDLMGGSETQYF. The CDR3 coding sequence is TGCGCCAGCAGGGACCTAATGGGGGGAAGTGAGACCCAGTACTTC.

The V gene is TRBV7-6, the J gene TRBJ2-1, with 13 bases fitting TRBD2. CDR1 and CDR2 (germline): SGHVS, FNYEAQ. The CDR3 has 18 residues. Trimming cost V 5 bases and J 6 bases; bases outside gene matches: 13. In nucleotides, the CDR3 is TGTGCCAGCAGCCCTGGACTAGCGGGGGCGCAAGGACCCAATGAGCAGTTCTTC. Protein sequence: CASSPGLAGAQGPNEQFF.

This sequence joins TRBV6-5 and TRBJ2-1; weak D call: TRBD1 (5 bases). The CDR3 is made up of 13 amino acids. V was shortened by 5 bases and J by 7 bases, with 12 bases between the two germline ends. Germline V gives CDR1 MNHEY, CDR2 SVGAGI. DNA for the CDR3: TGTGCCAGCAGTGGTCCTCACAGGAATGAGCAGTTCTTC. Protein: CASSGPHRNEQFF.

The chain uses TRBV4-3 and TRBJ2-1; a possible D gene is TRBD2 (6 bases). CDR3 length: 17 residues. Trimming left V 0 bases short and J 4 bases short, with 16 bases between. Germline V gene sequence: CDR1 LGHNA, CDR2 YSLEER. The CDR3 reads CASSQDPGGGNYNEQFF. CDR3 nucleotides: TGCGCCAGCAGCCAAGATCCCGGAGGAGGGAATTACAATGAGCAGTTCTTC.

The chain employs TRBV27 and TRBJ2-7, with 10 bases matching TRBD1. Germline trimming cut 3 bases from V and 4 bases from J; bases unmatched to any gene: 6. CDR3 length: 15 residues. CDR1 and CDR2 (germline): MNHEY, SMNVEV (reference sequence). CDR3 region: CASSFPGDRGYEQYF. The DNA of the CDR3 is TGTGCCAGCAGTTTCCCGGGGGACAGGGGTTACGAGCAGTACTTC.

For the CDR3, the DNA is TGCGCCAGCGGTCTCGCGGGACCGTACAATGAGCAGTTCTTC. Translated: CASGLAGPYNEQFF. The chain recombines TRBV5-1 with TRBJ2-1; D possibly corresponds to TRBD2 (6 bases). Trimming shortened V by 7 bases and J by 4 bases, and 15 bases separated the two germline ends. Germline V gene lookup returns CDR1 SGHRS and CDR2 YFSETQ. This CDR3 is 14 amino acids long.

The chain combines TRBV6-6 with TRBJ1-4; tentatively, D is TRBD1 (5 bases). The germline gives CDR1 MNHNY, CDR2 SVGAGI (reference sequence). The V end lost 6 bases, the J end lost 7 bases, and 12 bases lay between the germline ends. CDR3 length: 13 residues. CDR3 protein: CASSAGTGEKLFF. Written as DNA, the CDR3 is TGTGCCAGCAGCGCCGGGACTGGTGAAAAACTGTTTTTT.

The V gene is TRBV5-1, the J gene TRBJ1-2; 10 bases match TRBD1. The CDR3 is 14 residues long. Germline CDR1 and CDR2: SGHRS and YFSETQ. Trimming cost V 4 bases and J 6 bases; bases outside gene matches: 6. The DNA of the CDR3 is TGCGCCAGCAGCCCCGGGGACAGGGGCGATGGCTACACCTTC. This codes for CASSPGDRGDGYTF.

The V call is TRBV10-2, the J call TRBJ1-5; possible D gene TRBD1, 6 bases. V lost 5 bases to trimming and J lost 4 bases, with 15 bases between them. CDR3 length: 15 amino acids. Looked up from germline, CDR1 is WSHSY and CDR2 is SAAADI. CDR3 sequence (DNA): TGCGCCAGCAGTTTACAGACAGGCCCAAATCAGCCCCAGCATTTT. Amino acids: CASSLQTGPNQPQHF.

The chain joins TRBV4-2 to TRBJ2-2; the D gene is possibly TRBD2 (6 bases). Germline values: CDR1 LGHNA, CDR2 YNFKEQ. The CDR3 is made up of 17 amino acids. With 1 base removed from V and 0 bases from J, the gap between germline ends came to 12 bases. CDR3 nucleotides: TGTGCCAGCAGCCAAGGCATAGCGGCAACGAACACCGGGGAGCTGTTTTTT. Protein sequence: CASSQGIAATNTGELFF.

This chain connects TRBV7-6 to TRBJ1-2; TRBD1 matches at 8 bases. The CDR3 runs 18 residues. Germline assignment: CDR1 SGHVS and CDR2 FNYEAQ. The J segment lost 5 bases and the V segment lost 4 bases, leaving 18 bases of the junction unmatched. The CDR3 region is CASSSEGVTGDQLYGYTF. The CDR3 DNA is TGTGCCAGCAGCTCCGAAGGGGTGACAGGGGACCAGTTATATGGCTACACCTTC.